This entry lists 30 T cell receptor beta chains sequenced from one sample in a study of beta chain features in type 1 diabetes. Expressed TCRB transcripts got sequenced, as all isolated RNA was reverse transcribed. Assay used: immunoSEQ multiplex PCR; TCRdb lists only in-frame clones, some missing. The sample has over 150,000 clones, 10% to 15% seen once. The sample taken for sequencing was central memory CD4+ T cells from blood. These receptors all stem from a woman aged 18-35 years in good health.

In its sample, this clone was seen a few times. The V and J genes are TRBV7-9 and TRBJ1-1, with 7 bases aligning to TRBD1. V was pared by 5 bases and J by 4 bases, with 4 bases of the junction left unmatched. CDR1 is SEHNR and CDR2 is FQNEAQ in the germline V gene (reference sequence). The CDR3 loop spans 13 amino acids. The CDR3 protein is CASSLYRGTEAFF. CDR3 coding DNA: TGTGCCAGCAGCCTATACAGGGGCACTGAAGCTTTCTTT.

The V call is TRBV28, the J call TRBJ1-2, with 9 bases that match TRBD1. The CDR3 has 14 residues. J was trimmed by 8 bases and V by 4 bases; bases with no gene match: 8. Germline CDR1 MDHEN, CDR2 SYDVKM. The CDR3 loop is CASSSPRTGEGYTF. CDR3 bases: TGTGCCAGCAGTTCCCCTCGGACAGGGGAAGGCTACACCTTC.

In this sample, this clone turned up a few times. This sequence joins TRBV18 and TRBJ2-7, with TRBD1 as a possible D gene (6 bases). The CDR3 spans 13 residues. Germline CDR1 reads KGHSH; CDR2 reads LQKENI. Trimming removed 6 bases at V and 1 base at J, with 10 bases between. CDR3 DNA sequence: TGTGCCAGCTCCCGACAGGATTCCTACGAGCAGTACTTC. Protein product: CASSRQDSYEQYF.

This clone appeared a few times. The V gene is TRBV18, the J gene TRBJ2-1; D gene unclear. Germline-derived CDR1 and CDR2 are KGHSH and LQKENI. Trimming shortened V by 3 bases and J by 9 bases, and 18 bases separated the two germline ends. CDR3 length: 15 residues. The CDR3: CASSPREVLTGEQFF. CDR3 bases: TGTGCCAGCTCACCCCGAGAGGTACTCACCGGTGAGCAGTTCTTC.

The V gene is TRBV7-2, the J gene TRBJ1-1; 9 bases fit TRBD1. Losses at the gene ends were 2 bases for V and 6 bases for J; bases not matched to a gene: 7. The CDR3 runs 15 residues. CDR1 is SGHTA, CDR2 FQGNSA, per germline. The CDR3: CASSLKGQGAPEAFF. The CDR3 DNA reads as TGTGCCAGCAGCTTAAAGGGACAGGGAGCCCCTGAAGCTTTCTTT.

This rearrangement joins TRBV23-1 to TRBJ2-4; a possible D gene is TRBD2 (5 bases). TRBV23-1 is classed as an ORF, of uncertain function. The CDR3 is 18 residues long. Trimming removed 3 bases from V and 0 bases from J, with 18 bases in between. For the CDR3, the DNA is TGCGCCAGCAGTCAGGAGAGGGCGCGCCTTCTAGCCAAAAACATTCAGTACTTC. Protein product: CASSQERARLLAKNIQYF.

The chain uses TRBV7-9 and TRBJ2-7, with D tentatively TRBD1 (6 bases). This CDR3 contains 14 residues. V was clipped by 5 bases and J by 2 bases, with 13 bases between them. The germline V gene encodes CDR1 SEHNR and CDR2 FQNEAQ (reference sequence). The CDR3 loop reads CASSLTQGTYEQYF. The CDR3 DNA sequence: TGTGCCAGCAGCCTAACACAGGGAACCTACGAGCAGTACTTC.

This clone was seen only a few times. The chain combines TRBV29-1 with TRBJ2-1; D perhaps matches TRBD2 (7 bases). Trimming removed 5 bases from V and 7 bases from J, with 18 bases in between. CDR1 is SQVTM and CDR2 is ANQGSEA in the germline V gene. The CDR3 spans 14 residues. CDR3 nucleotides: TGCAGCGTTCTTCGGGGGGCAAGAGGGAATGAGCAGTTCTTC. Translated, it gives CSVLRGARGNEQFF.

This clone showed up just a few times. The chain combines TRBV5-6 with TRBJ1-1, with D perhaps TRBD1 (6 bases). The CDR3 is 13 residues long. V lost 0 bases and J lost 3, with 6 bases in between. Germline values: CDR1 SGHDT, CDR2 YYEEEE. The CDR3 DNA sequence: TGTGCCAGCAGCTTGGCAGGGGACACTGAAGCTTTCTTT. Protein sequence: CASSLAGDTEAFF.

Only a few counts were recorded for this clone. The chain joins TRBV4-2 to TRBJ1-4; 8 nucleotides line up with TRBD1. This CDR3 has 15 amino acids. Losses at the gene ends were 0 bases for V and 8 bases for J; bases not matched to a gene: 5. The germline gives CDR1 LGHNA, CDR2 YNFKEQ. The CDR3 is CASSQDRGLREKLFF. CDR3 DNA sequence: TGTGCCAGCAGCCAAGACAGGGGGCTTAGAGAAAAACTGTTTTTT.

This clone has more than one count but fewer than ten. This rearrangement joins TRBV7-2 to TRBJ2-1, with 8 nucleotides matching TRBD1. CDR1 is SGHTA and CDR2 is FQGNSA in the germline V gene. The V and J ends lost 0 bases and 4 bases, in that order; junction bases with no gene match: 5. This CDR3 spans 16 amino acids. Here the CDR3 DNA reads TGTGCCAGCAGCTTAGCGCCCACAGGGGGATACAATGAGCAGTTCTTC. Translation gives CASSLAPTGGYNEQFF. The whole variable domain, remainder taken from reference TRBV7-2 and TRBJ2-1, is GAGVSQSPSNKVTEKGKDVELRCDPISGHTALYWYRQSLGQGLEFLIYFQGNSAPDKSGLPSDRFSAERTGGSVSTLTIQRTQQEDSAVYLCASSLAPTGGYNEQFFGPGTRLTVL.

The CDR3 spells CASSQGQGSTSYEQYF. Here the CDR3 DNA reads TGCGCCAGCAGCCAAGGACAGGGTTCAACCTCCTACGAGCAGTACTTC. The chain uses TRBV4-1 and TRBJ2-7; 7 bases line up with TRBD1. In germline, CDR1 is MGHRA, CDR2 YSYEKL. This CDR3 has 16 residues. With 1 base clipped from V and 0 bases from J, the junction kept 6 bases outside the gene matches.

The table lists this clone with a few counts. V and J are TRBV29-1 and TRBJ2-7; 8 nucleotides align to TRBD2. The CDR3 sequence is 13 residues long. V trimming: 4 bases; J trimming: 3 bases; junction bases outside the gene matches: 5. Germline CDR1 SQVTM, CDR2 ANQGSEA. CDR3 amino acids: CSVAKTSVYEQYF. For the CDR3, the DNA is TGCAGCGTTGCCAAGACTAGCGTCTACGAGCAGTACTTC.

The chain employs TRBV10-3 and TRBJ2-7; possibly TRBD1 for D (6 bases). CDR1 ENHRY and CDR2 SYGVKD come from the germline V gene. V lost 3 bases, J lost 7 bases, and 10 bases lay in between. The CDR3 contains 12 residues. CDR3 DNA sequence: TGTGCCATCAGTGATACAGGGTGGGAGCAGTACTTC. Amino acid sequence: CAISDTGWEQYF.

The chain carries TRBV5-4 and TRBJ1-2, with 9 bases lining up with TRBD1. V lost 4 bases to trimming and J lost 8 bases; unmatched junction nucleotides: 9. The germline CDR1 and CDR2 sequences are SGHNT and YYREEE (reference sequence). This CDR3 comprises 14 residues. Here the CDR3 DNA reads TGTGCCAGCAGCCTGGGACAGGGATCCCGCGGCTACACCTTC. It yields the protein CASSLGQGSRGYTF.

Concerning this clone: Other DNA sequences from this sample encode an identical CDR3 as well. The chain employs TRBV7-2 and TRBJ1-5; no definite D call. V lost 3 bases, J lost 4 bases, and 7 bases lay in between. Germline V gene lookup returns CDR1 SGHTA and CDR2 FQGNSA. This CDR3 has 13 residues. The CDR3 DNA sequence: TGTGCCAGCAGCTTGCAAGCAAATCAGCCCCAGCATTTT. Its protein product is CASSLQANQPQHF.

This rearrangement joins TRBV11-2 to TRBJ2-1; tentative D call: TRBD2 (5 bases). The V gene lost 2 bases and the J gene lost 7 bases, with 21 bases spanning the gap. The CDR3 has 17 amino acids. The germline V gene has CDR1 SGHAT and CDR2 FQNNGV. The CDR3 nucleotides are TGTGCCAGCAGCTTACTTGATTCGGGGTTGTTATTTAATGAGCAGTTCTTC. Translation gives CASSLLDSGLLFNEQFF.

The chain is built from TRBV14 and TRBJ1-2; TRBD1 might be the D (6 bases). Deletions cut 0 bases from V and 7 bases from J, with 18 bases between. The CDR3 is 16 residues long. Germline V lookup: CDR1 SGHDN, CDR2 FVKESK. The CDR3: CASSQDWRGALSGYTF. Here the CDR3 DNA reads TGTGCCAGCAGCCAAGATTGGCGGGGGGCGCTTAGTGGCTACACCTTC.

The CDR3 DNA follows: TGTGCCAGCAGCCAAGATCCGGGAGTGGCTAGCACAGATACGCAGTATTTT. Translating gives CASSQDPGVASTDTQYF. This chain links TRBV14 with TRBJ2-3; possible D gene TRBD2, 6 bases. Germline CDR1 and CDR2: SGHDN and FVKESK. CDR3 length: 17 amino acids. Trimming left V 0 bases short and J 0 bases short, with 13 bases between.

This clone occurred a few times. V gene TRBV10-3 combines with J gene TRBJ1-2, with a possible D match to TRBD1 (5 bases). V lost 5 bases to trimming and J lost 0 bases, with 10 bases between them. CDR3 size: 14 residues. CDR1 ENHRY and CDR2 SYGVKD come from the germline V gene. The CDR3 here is CAISSGRANYGYTF. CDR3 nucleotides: TGTGCCATCAGTTCAGGGAGGGCTAACTATGGCTACACCTTC.

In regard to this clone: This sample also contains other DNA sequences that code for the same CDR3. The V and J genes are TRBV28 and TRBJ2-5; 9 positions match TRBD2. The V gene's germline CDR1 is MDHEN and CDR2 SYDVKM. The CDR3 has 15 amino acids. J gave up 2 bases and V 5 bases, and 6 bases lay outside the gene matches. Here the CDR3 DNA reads TGTGCCAGCAGTCCGTTAGCGGGAGCGCAAGAGACCCAGTACTTC. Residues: CASSPLAGAQETQYF.

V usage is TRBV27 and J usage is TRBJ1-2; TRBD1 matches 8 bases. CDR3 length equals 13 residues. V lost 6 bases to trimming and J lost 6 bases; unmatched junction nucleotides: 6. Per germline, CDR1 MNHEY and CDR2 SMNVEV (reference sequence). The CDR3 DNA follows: TGTGCCAGCAGCCTTAGACAGGGGAATGGCTACACCTTC. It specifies CASSLRQGNGYTF.

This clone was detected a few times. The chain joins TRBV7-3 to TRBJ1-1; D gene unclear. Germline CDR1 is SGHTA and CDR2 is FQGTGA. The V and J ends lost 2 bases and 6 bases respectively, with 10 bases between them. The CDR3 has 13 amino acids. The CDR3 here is CASSLRYSPEAFF. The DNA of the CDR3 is TGTGCCAGCAGCTTACGTTACTCACCTGAAGCTTTCTTT.

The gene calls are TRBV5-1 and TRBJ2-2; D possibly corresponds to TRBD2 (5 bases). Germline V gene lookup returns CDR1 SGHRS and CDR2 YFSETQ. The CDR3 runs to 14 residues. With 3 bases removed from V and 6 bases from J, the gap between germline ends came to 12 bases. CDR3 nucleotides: TGCGCCAGCAGCTGGAGGACGGAGGCCGGGGAGCTGTTTTTT. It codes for CASSWRTEAGELFF.

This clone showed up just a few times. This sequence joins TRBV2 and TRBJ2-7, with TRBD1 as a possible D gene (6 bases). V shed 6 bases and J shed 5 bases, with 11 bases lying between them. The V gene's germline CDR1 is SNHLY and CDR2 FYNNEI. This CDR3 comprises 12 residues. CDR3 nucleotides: TGTGCCAGCAGAACCGACAGGAACGAGCAGTACTTC. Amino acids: CASRTDRNEQYF. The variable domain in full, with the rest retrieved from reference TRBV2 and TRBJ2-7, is EPEVTQTPSHQVTQMGQEVILRCVPISNHLYFYWYRQILGQKVEFLVSFYNNEISEKSEIFDDQFSVERPDGSNFTLKIRSTKLEDSAMYFCASRTDRNEQYFGPGTRLTVT.

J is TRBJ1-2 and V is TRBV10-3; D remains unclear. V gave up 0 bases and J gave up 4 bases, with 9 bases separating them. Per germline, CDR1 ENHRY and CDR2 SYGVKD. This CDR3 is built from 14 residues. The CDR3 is CAISESGQAYGYTF. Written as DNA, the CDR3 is TGTGCCATCAGTGAGTCGGGCCAGGCCTATGGCTACACCTTC.

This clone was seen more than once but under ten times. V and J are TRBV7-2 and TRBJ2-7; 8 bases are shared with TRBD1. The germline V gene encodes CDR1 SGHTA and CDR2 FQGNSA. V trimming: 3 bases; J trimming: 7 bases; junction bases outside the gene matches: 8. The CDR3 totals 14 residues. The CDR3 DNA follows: TGTGCCAGCAGCTTCGGGCAGGGGGCTGAGGAGCAGTACTTC. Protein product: CASSFGQGAEEQYF.

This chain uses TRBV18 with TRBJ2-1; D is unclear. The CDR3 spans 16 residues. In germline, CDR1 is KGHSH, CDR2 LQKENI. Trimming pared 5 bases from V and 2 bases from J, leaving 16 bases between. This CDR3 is CASSWSSRSTYNEQFF. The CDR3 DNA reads TGTGCCAGCTCATGGTCCTCTAGGAGTACCTACAATGAGCAGTTCTTC. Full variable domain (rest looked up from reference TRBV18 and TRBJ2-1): NAGVMQNPRHLVRRRGQEARLRCSPMKGHSHVYWYRQLPEEGLKFMVYLQKENIIDESGMPKERFSAEFPKEGPSILRIQQVVRGDSAAYFCASSWSSRSTYNEQFFGPGTRLTVL.

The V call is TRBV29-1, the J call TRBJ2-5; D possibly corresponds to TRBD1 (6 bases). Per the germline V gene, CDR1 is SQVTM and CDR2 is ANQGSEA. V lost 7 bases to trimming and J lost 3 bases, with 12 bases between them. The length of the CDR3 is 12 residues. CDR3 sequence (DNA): TGCAGCGAGAGAACAGGGAAAGAGACCCAGTACTTC. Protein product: CSERTGKETQYF.

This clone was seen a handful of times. The CDR3 is CASSSSGLEKVLDTQYF. In DNA, the CDR3 is TGTGCCAGCAGCTCGAGCGGACTGGAGAAGGTATTAGATACGCAGTATTTT. The chain combines TRBV7-6 with TRBJ2-3; possibly TRBD2 for D (5 bases). V lost 4 bases and J lost 5, with 22 bases in between. The CDR3 loop spans 17 amino acids. Germline CDR1 is SGHVS and CDR2 is FNYEAQ.